The following is a TCR beta chain sequence with its context. Cohorts were assigned according to the clinical history that participants reported. This entry is derived from a study of blood T cell repertoires in COVID-19. Study-wide context: The study drew acute and convalescent COVID-19 samples from the United States, Italy and Spain. Nucleic acid was either cDNA or gDNA, and it came from T cells, B-cell-depleted T cells, or PBMCs.

The germline V and J ends were trimmed by 1 base and 5 bases, with 18 bases remaining between them. The CDR3 length is 16 residues. Germline lookup yields CDR1 SGHKS and CDR2 YYEKEE (reference sequence). In the authors' methods: The assay estimated nucleated cells by amplifying reference gene primers. The protocol was immunoSEQ multiplex PCR, while the TCRdb copy is restricted to in-frame clones and leaves out a portion. V and J calls and clone size are as listed in that table; D and trimming were resolved from the DNA. The repertoire has about 140,000 clones, around four fifths of them found once; the top ten carry 3.4%.

The sample consisted of PBMCs or T cells enriched from blood (not recorded which). V and J are TRBV5-5 and TRBJ1-1, with a tentative D call TRBD1 (6 bases). The source is a woman between 45 and 65 years old with acute COVID-19. The CDR3 DNA is TGTGCCAGCAGCTTGTCGGGACACGGGACCGGGACTGAAGCTTTCTTT. Translating gives CASSLSGHGTGTEAFF.